The 9 T cell receptor beta chains listed next were all sequenced from one sample in a study of blood T cells in healthy people across ages. Primed by a sample-barcoded 5' primer and a J-beta primer mix, a second PCR proceeded for about 6 to 12 cycles. MiXCR, run by TCRdb on the 5' RACE reads, gives a single entry per CDR3 protein. This sample has roughly 2 million distinct CDR3 sequences, with around half found just once. Sequenced material: blood. These receptor sequences come from a woman in her 40s in good health.

This clonotype came up a few times. This chain uses TRBV27 with TRBJ2-1; 7 bases are a match to TRBD1. The germline V gene has CDR1 MNHEY and CDR2 SMNVEV (reference sequence). There are 14 residues in the CDR3. Losses at the gene ends were 3 bases for V and 7 bases for J; bases not matched to a gene: 6. The chain's CDR3 is CASSLRQGRNEQFF. DNA for the CDR3: TGTGCCAGCAGTTTGCGACAGGGTAGGAATGAGCAGTTCTTC.

This clonotype was counted a few times. This chain joins TRBV9 and TRBJ2-1, with 10 bases aligning to TRBD2. The CDR3 contains 16 residues. The junction had 12 bases not matched to a gene; V was cut back by 5 bases and J by 7 bases. The V gene's germline CDR1 is SGDLS and CDR2 YYNGEE. CDR3 protein: CASSAPQRGGKNEQFF. CDR3 nucleotide sequence: TGTGCCAGCAGTGCCCCTCAGCGGGGGGGCAAAAATGAGCAGTTCTTC.

The chain combines TRBV20-1 with TRBJ1-2, with D unresolved. The germline CDR1 and CDR2 sequences are DFQATT and SNEGSKA (reference sequence). CDR3 size: 11 residues. The V end lost 4 bases, the J end lost 8 bases, and 11 bases lay between the germline ends. CDR3 in amino acids: CSATDNTGYTF. The CDR3 region has the DNA TGCAGTGCTACTGACAATACGGGCTACACCTTC.

This clonotype is a singleton in its sample. The gene calls are TRBV4-1 and TRBJ1-2; D not resolved. Germline V gene data show CDR1 as MGHRA and CDR2 as YSYEKL. The CDR3 runs to 16 residues. V was trimmed by 4 bases and J by 4 bases, leaving 19 bases between them. CDR3 bases: TGCGCCAGCAGCCGGAACGGACTGGGTGGTACCTATGGCTACACCTTC. It translates to CASSRNGLGGTYGYTF.

This clonotype was observed a handful of times. V gene TRBV13 combines with J gene TRBJ2-1, with TRBD1 identical over 7 bases. The germline V gene has CDR1 PRHDT and CDR2 FYEKMQ (reference sequence). This CDR3 comprises 15 residues. Trimming removed 2 bases from V and 5 bases from J; junction bases left unmatched: 6. Here the CDR3 DNA reads TGTGCCAGCAGCTTACCCGGGACAGCTAACAATGAGCAGTTCTTC. Protein: CASSLPGTANNEQFF.

The V gene is TRBV5-1, the J gene TRBJ1-2; 8 nucleotides line up with TRBD1. V trimming: 0 bases; J trimming: 8 bases; junction bases outside the gene matches: 9. CDR3 size: 15 residues. Germline lookup yields CDR1 SGHRS and CDR2 YFSETQ. The CDR3 nucleotides read TGCGCCAGCAGCTTGGACCCAGGGGGCGCGAAAGGCTACACCTTC. Protein product: CASSLDPGGAKGYTF.

The chain links TRBV4-2 to TRBJ2-3; 10 positions match TRBD2. The germline V gene encodes CDR1 LGHNA and CDR2 YNFKEQ. The CDR3 is 17 residues long. The V and J ends lost 3 bases and 4 bases, in that order; junction bases with no gene match: 10. The CDR3 sequence: CASSQTLAGGLADTQYF. CDR3 nucleotide sequence: TGTGCCAGCAGCCAGACTTTAGCGGGGGGACTCGCAGATACGCAGTATTTT.

The chain uses TRBV6-2 or TRBV6-3 and TRBJ2-3, with D perhaps TRBD1 (6 bases). V lost 7 bases and J lost 0, with 11 bases in between. Germline V gene data show CDR1 as MNHEY and CDR2 as SVGEGT. CDR3 length equals 14 residues. The CDR3 loop is CASKQTGSTDTQYF. DNA for the CDR3: TGTGCCAGCAAACAAACAGGGAGCACAGATACGCAGTATTTT.

The chain carries TRBV4-3 and TRBJ2-1, with 11 bases matching TRBD2. The CDR3 contains 16 residues. V was pared by 1 base and J by 8 bases, with 7 bases of the junction left unmatched. Germline CDR1 is LGHNA and CDR2 is YSLEER. CDR3 DNA: TGCGCCAGCAGCCAAGTGCTAGCGGGGGGACGCGATGAGCAGTTCTTC. Residues: CASSQVLAGGRDEQFF.